The 2 T cell receptor beta chains listed next were all sequenced from one sample in a study of blood T cell repertoires in COVID-19. This table comes from immunoSEQ multiplex PCR, and its TCRdb copy is limited to in-frame clones, with some not included. The sample holds around 180,000 clones, about 91% seen once. Source material: PBMCs or T cells enriched from blood (not recorded which). All receptors derive from a woman between 40 and 55 years old with acute COVID-19.

This clone is a singleton in its sample. The V call is TRBV7-8, the J call TRBJ1-2, with D possibly matching TRBD1 (5 bases). V was trimmed by 2 bases and J by 1 base, leaving 8 bases between them. Per germline, CDR1 SGHVS and CDR2 FQNEAQ. CDR3 size: 14 residues. The CDR3, as DNA: TGTGCCAGCAGCTTATCCAGGGATAACTATGGCTACACCTTC. This gives the protein CASSLSRDNYGYTF.

This clone appeared once. The identical CDR3 is also encoded by other nucleotide sequences in the sample. This sequence joins TRBV9 and TRBJ2-7; 7 bases are shared with TRBD1. The V segment lost 0 bases and the J segment 3 bases; nucleotides outside the gene matches: 3. Looked up from germline, CDR1 is SGDLS and CDR2 is YYNGEE. The CDR3 contains 14 residues. CDR3 in amino acids: CASSVEGASYEQYF. The DNA of the CDR3 is TGTGCCAGCAGCGTAGAGGGGGCCAGCTACGAGCAGTACTTC.